The 2 T cell receptor beta chains given below trace back to one sample, sequenced in a study of T cells in women clearing cervical HPV infection. Sequenced by immunoSEQ multiplex PCR; TCRdb stores in-frame clones only, minus some. The ten most abundant clones cover over 7.5% of a sample with 22,000 or so clones. The source material was blood buffy coat. Receptors were obtained from a woman aged 18 to 75 with a cervical HPV16 infection that either progressed to CIN3+ or cleared (not recorded which).

Of note for this clone: The read falls 3 residues short of the CDR3 end, and the missing part is taken from the germline J gene. The chain employs TRBV27 and TRBJ2-3; TRBD2 is a possible D gene (5 bases). The CDR3 length is 14 residues. In germline, CDR1 is MNHEY, CDR2 SMNVEV (reference sequence). Trimming pared 5 bases from V and 4 bases from J, leaving 13 bases between. Partial CDR3 DNA: TGTGCCAGCAGTCTCTTTGCAGCGGCAGATACG. This translates into CASSLFAAADT. From start to end, the CDR3 is CASSLFAAADTQYF.

A word on this clone: The read ends 3 residues shy of where the CDR3 ends; the end is completed using the germline J gene. V and J are TRBV10-3 and TRBJ2-7, with D perhaps TRBD1 (5 bases). Trimming shortened V by 5 bases and J by 5 bases, and 10 bases separated the two germline ends. The CDR3 has 12 amino acids. Germline values: CDR1 ENHRY, CDR2 SYGVKD. The part of the CDR3 DNA that was read is TGTGCCATCAGTCCCAGGGCCCACGAG. Translated, it gives CAISPRAHE. The complete CDR3 protein is CAISPRAHEQYF.